The 15 T cell receptor beta chains below were found in one sample sequenced in a study of blood T cell repertoires in COVID-19 (dated by TCRdb to about 2020). To prepare the library, the immunoSEQ multiplex PCR assay was applied. Sourced from immuneACCESS, this table was stored by TCRdb with only in-frame sequences that have V and J called. A share of the clones is absent; for the studies checked, an unresolved V gene accounts for under half, and the remainder has no known explanation. Here the sample has about 60,000 clones; almost 85% occur a single time. 16% of the sample is held by the ten biggest clonotypes. Source material: peripheral blood. The receptors originated from a man aged 60 to 69 with COVID-19, enrolled during active disease.

The J gene is TRBJ2-1, the V gene TRBV29-1; 8 bases are a match to TRBD1. CDR1 SQVTM and CDR2 ANQGSEA come from the germline V gene. The CDR3 sequence is 20 residues long. Unmatched junction bases numbered 31, after V lost 7 bases and J lost 8 bases. DNA of the CDR3: TGCAGCGCCAATGCCAGGGGGCGAAGGAGTGCTGCAAGAAATCCAGATGAGCAGTTCTTC. Amino acids: CSANARGRRSAARNPDEQFF.

This rearrangement joins TRBV5-1 to TRBJ1-1, with D maybe TRBD1 (6 bases). The CDR3 is 17 residues long. Between the trimmed V and J ends, which lost 1 base and 2 bases, there was a span of 18 bases. Germline V lookup: CDR1 SGHRS, CDR2 YFSETQ. The CDR3 reads CASSLQKGVNVNTEAFF. CDR3 nucleotides: TGCGCCAGCAGCTTGCAAAAGGGGGTCAATGTAAACACTGAAGCTTTCTTT.

The chain recombines TRBV30 with TRBJ1-4, with TRBD1 as a possible D gene (6 bases). V dropped 1 base and J dropped 7 bases, with 16 bases sitting between them. Germline V lookup: CDR1 GTSNPN, CDR2 SVGIG (reference sequence). The CDR3 is 15 amino acids. CDR3 sequence: CAWSGLGQNGEKLFF. The CDR3 region has the DNA TGTGCCTGGAGTGGGCTAGGACAGAATGGTGAAAAACTGTTTTTT. Combining the CDR3 with reference TRBV30 and TRBJ1-4 gives the whole variable domain SQTIHQWPATLVQPVGSPLSLECTVEGTSNPNLYWYRQAAGRGLQLLFYSVGIGQISSEVPQNLSASRPQDRQFILSSKKLLLSDSGFYLCAWSGLGQNGEKLFFGSGTQLSVL.

The chain uses TRBV7-9 and TRBJ2-7; D is unresolved. The CDR3 length is 10 residues. Germline CDR1 reads SEHNR; CDR2 reads FQNEAQ (reference sequence). Between the trimmed V and J ends, which lost 5 bases and 6 bases, there was a span of 5 bases. CDR3: CASSGIEQYF. The CDR3 region has the DNA TGTGCCAGCAGCGGCATCGAGCAGTACTTC.

This clone was seen a handful of times. V and J are TRBV6-1 and TRBJ1-6; no definite D call. V lost 1 base and J 9 bases, leaving 19 bases between the germline ends. Germline CDR1 and CDR2: MNHNS and SASEGT. The CDR3 length is 17 residues. This chain's CDR3 is CASSEDGLRMLGSPLHF. The CDR3 DNA sequence: TGTGCCAGCAGTGAAGACGGCTTGCGGATGTTGGGTTCACCCCTCCACTTT.

The chain combines TRBV6-5 with TRBJ2-1; possibly TRBD1 for D (5 bases). Between the trimmed V and J ends, which lost 6 bases and 1 base, there was a span of 7 bases. The length of the CDR3 is 13 residues. Germline V gene lookup returns CDR1 MNHEY and CDR2 SVGAGI. CDR3 sequence: CASRPGSYNEQFF. The CDR3 DNA sequence: TGTGCCAGCAGGCCAGGGTCCTACAATGAGCAGTTCTTC.

J is TRBJ1-2 and V is TRBV3-1 (or the pseudogene TRBV3-2); D ambiguous. This CDR3 has 14 amino acids. Per the germline V gene, CDR1 is LGHDT and CDR2 is YNNKEL (reference sequence). Deletions cut 3 bases from V and 1 base from J, with 9 bases between. Here the CDR3 reads CASSHSSINYGYTF. The CDR3 region has the DNA TGTGCCAGCAGCCATAGCAGTATTAACTATGGCTACACCTTC.

V and J are TRBV7-9 and TRBJ2-2; TRBD2 matches 10 bases. CDR1 is SEHNR, CDR2 FQNEAQ, per germline (reference sequence). The junction had 3 bases not matched to a gene; V was cut back by 5 bases and J by 3 bases. The CDR3 covers 15 residues. This CDR3 is CASSKSGRDTGELFF. The CDR3 bases are TGTGCCAGCAGCAAGAGCGGGAGGGACACCGGGGAGCTGTTTTTT.

This sequence joins TRBV5-6 and TRBJ1-3, with D maybe TRBD1 (6 bases). This CDR3 has 16 amino acids. Germline assignment: CDR1 SGHDT and CDR2 YYEEEE. V dropped 4 bases and J dropped 0 bases, with 14 bases sitting between them. As DNA, the CDR3 is TGTGCCAGCAGCAGACGGACAGAGACCTCTGGAAACACCATATATTTT. Amino acids: CASSRRTETSGNTIYF.

The CDR3 sequence is CASRGEGETQYF. The DNA for the CDR3 is TGTGCCAGCAGAGGGGAGGGGGAGACCCAGTACTTC. The chain joins TRBV11-3 to TRBJ2-5; 7 nucleotides align to TRBD2. CDR1 and CDR2 (germline): SGHNT, YENEEA. CDR3 length: 12 amino acids. With V trimmed by 6 bases and J by 5 bases, 3 bases remained unmatched.

This sequence joins TRBV3-1 (or the pseudogene TRBV3-2) and TRBJ1-5, with D possibly being TRBD1 (5 bases). Germline V CDR1 and CDR2: LGHDT, YNNKEL (reference sequence). Trimming left V 5 bases short and J 5 bases short, with 16 bases between. The CDR3 is made up of 15 amino acids. CDR3 protein: CASSKKIGGDQPQHF. The CDR3 coding sequence is TGTGCCAGCAGCAAAAAAATCGGGGGGGATCAGCCCCAGCATTTT.

This clone turned up a few times. CDR3 in amino acids: CASSHASGLAGTRWTQYF. Here the CDR3 DNA reads TGTGCCAGCAGCCACGCATCGGGACTAGCGGGAACCCGTTGGACGCAGTATTTT. The rearrangement joins TRBV3-1 (or the pseudogene TRBV3-2) to TRBJ2-3; 13 nucleotides agree with TRBD2. The CDR3 length is 18 residues. Germline V gene sequence: CDR1 LGHDT, CDR2 YNNKEL (reference sequence). Losses at the gene ends were 3 bases for V and 9 bases for J; bases not matched to a gene: 15.

This sequence joins TRBV27 and TRBJ1-3; TRBD1 aligns across 7 bases. The CDR3 sequence is 15 residues long. The V and J ends lost 2 bases and 2 bases, in that order; junction bases with no gene match: 3. CDR1 is MNHEY, CDR2 SMNVEV, per germline (reference sequence). The CDR3 nucleotides read TGTGCCAGCAGTTTAGACAGGGAGCCTGGAAACACCATATATTTT. It codes for CASSLDREPGNTIYF.

The chain couples TRBV20-1 to TRBJ1-4; unclear D gene. Deletions cut 3 bases from V and 4 bases from J, with 15 bases between. Germline loops: CDR1 DFQATT, CDR2 SNEGSKA (reference sequence). This CDR3 spans 15 amino acids. The CDR3 bases are TGCAGTGCTAGTAGCGTGGCGGTTAATAATGAAAAACTGTTTTTT. Amino acids: CSASSVAVNNEKLFF.

The rearrangement uses TRBV23-1 and TRBJ2-7, with 9 positions matching TRBD1. Being an ORF, TRBV23-1 has a function that is uncertain. V dropped 0 bases and J dropped 0; count of bases not matched to a gene: 3. This CDR3 is built from 16 residues. The CDR3: CASSQSGQGLSYEQYF. CDR3 nucleotide sequence: TGCGCCAGCAGTCAATCTGGACAGGGGCTCTCCTACGAGCAGTACTTC.